This record looks at one T cell receptor (beta chain) sequence and its context. The data stem from a study of blood T cells in healthy people across ages. Each sample gave at least 6.5 million isolated PBMCs. Trimming removed 8 bases from V and 0 bases from J, with 17 bases in between. The CDR3 extends over 15 amino acids. Germline values: CDR1 MDHEN, CDR2 SYDVKM. Primed by a sample-barcoded 5' primer and a J-beta primer mix, a second PCR proceeded for roughly 6 to 12 cycles. TCRdb reprocessed the 5' RACE reads via MiXCR and lists one record per CDR3 protein. The sample lists more than 550,000 distinct CDR3 sequences, about 20% occurring once.

This clonotype originated in a man in his sixties or seventies in good health. Source material: blood. V and J are TRBV28 and TRBJ2-7, with unresolved D. The CDR3 DNA is TGTGCCAGCTCCACGCGGAGTTACAGCTCCTACGAGCAGTACTTC. It yields the protein CASSTRSYSSYEQYF.